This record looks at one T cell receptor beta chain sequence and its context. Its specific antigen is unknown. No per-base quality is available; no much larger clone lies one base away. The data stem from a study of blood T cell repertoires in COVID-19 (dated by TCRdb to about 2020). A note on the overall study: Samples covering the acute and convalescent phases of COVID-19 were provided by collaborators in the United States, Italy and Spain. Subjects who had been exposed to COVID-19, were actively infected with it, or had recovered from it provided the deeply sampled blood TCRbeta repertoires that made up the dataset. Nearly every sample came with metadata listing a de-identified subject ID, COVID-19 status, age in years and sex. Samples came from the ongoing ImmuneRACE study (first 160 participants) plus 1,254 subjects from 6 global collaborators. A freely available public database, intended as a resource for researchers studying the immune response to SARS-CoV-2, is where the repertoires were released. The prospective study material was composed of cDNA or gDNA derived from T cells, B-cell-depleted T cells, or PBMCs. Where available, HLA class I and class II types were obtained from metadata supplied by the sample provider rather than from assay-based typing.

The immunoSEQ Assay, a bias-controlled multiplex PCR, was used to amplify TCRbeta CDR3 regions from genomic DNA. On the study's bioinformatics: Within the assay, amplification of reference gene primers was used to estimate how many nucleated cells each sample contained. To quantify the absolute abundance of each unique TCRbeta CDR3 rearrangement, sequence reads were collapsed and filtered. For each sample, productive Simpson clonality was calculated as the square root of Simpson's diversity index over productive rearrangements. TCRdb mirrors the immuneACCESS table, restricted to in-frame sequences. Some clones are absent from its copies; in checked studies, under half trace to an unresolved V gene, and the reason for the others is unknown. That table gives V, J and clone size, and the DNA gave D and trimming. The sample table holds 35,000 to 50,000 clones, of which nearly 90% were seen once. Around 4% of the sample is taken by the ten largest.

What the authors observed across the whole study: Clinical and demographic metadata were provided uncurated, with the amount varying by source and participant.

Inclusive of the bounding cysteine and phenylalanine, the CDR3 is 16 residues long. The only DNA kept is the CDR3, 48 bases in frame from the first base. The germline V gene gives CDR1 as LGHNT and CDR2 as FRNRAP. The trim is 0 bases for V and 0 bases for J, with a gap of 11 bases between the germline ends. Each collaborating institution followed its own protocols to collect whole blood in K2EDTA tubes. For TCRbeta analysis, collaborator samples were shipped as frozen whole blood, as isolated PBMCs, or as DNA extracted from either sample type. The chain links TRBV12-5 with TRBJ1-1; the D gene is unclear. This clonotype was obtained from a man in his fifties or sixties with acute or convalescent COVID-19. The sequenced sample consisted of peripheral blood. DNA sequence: TGTGCTAGTGGTTTGGTTGCCAGCGTGATGAACACTGAAGCTTTCTTT. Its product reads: CASGLVASVMNTEAFF.